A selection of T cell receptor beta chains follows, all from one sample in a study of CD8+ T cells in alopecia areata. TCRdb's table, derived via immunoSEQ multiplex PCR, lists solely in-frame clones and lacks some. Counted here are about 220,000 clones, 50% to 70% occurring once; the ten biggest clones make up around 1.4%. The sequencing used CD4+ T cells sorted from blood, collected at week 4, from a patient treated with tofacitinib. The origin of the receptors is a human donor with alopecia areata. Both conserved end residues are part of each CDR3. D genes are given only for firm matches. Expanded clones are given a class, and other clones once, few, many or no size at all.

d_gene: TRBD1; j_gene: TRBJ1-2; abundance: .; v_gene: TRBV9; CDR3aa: CASSSYDRGYGYTF; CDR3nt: TGTGCCAGCAGCTCGTACGACAGGGGCTATGGCTACACCTTC
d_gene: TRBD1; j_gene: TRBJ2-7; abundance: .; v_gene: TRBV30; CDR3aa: CAWSGGDRGYEQYF; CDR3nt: TGTGCCTGGAGTGGTGGAGACAGGGGGTACGAGCAGTACTTC
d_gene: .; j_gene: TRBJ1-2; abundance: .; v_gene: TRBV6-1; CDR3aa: CASSEEYIYGYTF; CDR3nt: TGTGCCAGCAGTGAAGAGTACATCTATGGCTACACCTTC
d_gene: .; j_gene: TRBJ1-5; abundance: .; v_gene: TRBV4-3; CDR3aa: CASSQETGSGEHF; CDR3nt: TGCGCCAGCAGCCAAGAAACAGGGAGTGGGGAGCATTTT
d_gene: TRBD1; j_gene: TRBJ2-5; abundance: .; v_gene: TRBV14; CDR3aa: CASSQEIGGQGHETQYF; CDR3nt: TGTGCCAGCAGCCAAGAAATCGGGGGACAGGGACACGAGACCCAGTACTTC
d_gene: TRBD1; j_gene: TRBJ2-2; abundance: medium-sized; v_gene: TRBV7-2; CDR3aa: CASSQTGWGTGELFF; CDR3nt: TGTGCCAGCAGCCAGACAGGGTGGGGTACCGGGGAGCTGTTTTTT
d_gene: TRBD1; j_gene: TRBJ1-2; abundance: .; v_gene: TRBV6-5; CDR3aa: CASSNNRDRNYGYTF; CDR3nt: TGTGCCAGCAGTAACAACCGGGACAGGAACTATGGCTACACCTTC
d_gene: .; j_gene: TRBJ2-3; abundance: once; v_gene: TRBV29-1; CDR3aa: CSVGLTVSTDTQYF; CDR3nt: TGCAGCGTTGGGTTGACGGTTAGCACAGATACGCAGTATTTT
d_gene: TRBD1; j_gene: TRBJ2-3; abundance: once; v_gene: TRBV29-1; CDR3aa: CSVTGSGGTDTQYF; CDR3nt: TGCAGCGTCACAGGGTCAGGGGGTACAGATACGCAGTATTTT
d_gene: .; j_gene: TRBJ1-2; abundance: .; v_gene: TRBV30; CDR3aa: CAWSTTLIYGYTF; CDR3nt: TGTGCCTGGAGCACTACGTTAATATATGGCTACACCTTC
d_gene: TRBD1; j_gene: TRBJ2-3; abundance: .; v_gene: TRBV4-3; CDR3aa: CASSQDGTVGTQYF; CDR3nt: TGCGCCAGCAGCCAAGATGGGACAGTAGGTACGCAGTATTTT
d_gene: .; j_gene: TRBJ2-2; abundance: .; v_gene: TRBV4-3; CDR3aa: CASSLGTGELFF; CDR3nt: TGCGCCAGCAGCCTCGGAACCGGGGAGCTGTTTTTT